This entry features one T cell receptor (beta chain) sequence. This record belongs to a study of T cell responses to AZD1222 COVID-19 vaccine. V lost 0 bases and J lost 7, with 8 bases in between. The CDR3 spans 13 residues. Germline V CDR1 and CDR2: LNHDA, SQIVND (reference sequence). Some clones are missing from TCRdb's copy, which holds only in-frame ones; the method was immunoSEQ multiplex PCR. Of 100,000 to 140,000 clones detected, around 93% appear once; the ten largest clones hold 8% to 10%. This sequence originates from an adult who received the AZD1222 COVID-19 vaccine. This chain uses TRBV19 with TRBJ2-3; D is undetermined. The source material was peripheral blood, sampled 28 days after the second AZD1222 dose. DNA of the CDR3: TGTGCCAGTAGTATAGATGGAGTGCATACGCAGTATTTT. This sequence encodes CASSIDGVHTQYF.